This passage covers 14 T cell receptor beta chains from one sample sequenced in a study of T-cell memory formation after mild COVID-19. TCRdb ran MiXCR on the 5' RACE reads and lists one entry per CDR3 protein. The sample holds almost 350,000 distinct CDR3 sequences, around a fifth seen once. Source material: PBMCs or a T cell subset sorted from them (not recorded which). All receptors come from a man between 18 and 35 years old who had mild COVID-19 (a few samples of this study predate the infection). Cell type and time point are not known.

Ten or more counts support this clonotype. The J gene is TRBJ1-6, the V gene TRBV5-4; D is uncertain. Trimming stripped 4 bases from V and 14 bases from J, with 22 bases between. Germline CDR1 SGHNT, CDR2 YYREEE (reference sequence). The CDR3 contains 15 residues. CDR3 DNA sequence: TGTGCCAGCAGCCCCGGGTTGGAACACGGTTTTTCCCTCCACTTT. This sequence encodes CASSPGLEHGFSLHF. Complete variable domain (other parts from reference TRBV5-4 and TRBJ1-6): ETGVTQSPTHLIKTRGQQVTLRCSSQSGHNTVSWYQQALGQGPQFIFQYYREEENGRGNFPPRFSGLQFPNYSSELNVNALELDDSALYLCASSPGLEHGFSLHFGNGTRLTVT.

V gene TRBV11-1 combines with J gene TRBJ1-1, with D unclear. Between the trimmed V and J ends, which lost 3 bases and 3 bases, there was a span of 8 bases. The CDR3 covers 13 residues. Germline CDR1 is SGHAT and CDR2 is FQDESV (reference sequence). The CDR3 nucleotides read TGTGCCAGCAGCTTTATGTGGGACACTGAAGCTTTCTTT. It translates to CASSFMWDTEAFF.

CDR3 sequence: CASSDGTEADTQYF. The CDR3 nucleotides are TGTGCCAGCAGCGACGGGACGGAAGCTGATACGCAGTATTTT. This chain joins TRBV5-5 and TRBJ2-3; D possibly uses TRBD1 or TRBD2 (5 bases each). The CDR3 has 14 amino acids. In germline, CDR1 is SGHKS, CDR2 YYEKEE (reference sequence). Between the trimmed V and J ends, which lost 4 bases and 6 bases, there was a span of 15 bases.

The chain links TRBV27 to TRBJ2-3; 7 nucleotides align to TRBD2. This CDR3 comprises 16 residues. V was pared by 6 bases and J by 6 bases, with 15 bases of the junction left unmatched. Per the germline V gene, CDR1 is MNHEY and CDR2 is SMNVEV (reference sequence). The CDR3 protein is CASSPFVGGVRDTQYF. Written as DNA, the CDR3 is TGTGCCAGCAGCCCTTTTGTGGGGGGGGTAAGGGATACGCAGTATTTT.

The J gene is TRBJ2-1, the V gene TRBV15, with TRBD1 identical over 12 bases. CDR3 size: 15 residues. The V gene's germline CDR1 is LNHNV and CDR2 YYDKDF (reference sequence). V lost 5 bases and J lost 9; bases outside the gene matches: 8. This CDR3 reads CATSGRDRGLAEQFF. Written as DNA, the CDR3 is TGTGCCACCAGCGGACGGGACAGGGGGCTAGCTGAGCAGTTCTTC.

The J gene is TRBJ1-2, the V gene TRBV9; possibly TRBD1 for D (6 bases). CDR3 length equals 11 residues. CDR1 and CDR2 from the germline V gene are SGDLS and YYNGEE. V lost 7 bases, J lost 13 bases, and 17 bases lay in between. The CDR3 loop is CASGGPGIPTF. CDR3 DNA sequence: TGTGCCAGCGGGGGGCCAGGGATCCCCACCTTC.

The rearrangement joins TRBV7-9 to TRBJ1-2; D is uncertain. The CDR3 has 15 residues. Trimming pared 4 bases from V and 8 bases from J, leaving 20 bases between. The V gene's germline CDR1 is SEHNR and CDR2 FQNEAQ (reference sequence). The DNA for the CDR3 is TGTGCCAGCAGCTCCGAGGGAGGCCCGCATCGGGGCTACACCTTC. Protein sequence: CASSSEGGPHRGYTF. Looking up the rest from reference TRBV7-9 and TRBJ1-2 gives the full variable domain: DTGVSQNPRHKITKRGQNVTFRCDPISEHNRLYWYRQTLGQGPEFLTYFQNEAQLEKSRLLSDRFSAERPKGSFSTLEIQRTEQGDSAMYLCASSSEGGPHRGYTFGSGTRLTVV.

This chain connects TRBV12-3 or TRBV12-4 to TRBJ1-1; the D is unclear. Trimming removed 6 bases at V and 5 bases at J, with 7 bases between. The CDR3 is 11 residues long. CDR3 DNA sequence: TGTGCCAGCAGCCCCAGAACTGAAGCTTTCTTT. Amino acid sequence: CASSPRTEAFF.

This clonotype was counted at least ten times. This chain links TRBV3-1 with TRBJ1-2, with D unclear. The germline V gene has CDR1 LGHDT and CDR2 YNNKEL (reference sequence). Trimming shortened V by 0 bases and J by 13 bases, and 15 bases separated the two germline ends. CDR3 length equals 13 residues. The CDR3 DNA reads TGTGCCAGCAGCCAAGATAGGAACGGCACCCCCACCTTC. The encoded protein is CASSQDRNGTPTF.

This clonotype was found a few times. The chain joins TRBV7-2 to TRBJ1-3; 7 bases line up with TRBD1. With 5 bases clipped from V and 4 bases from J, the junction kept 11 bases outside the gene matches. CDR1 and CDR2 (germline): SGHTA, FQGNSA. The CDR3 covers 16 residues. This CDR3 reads CASSPRTGGLGNTIYF. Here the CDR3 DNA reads TGTGCCAGCAGCCCCCGGACAGGTGGACTCGGAAACACCATATATTTT.

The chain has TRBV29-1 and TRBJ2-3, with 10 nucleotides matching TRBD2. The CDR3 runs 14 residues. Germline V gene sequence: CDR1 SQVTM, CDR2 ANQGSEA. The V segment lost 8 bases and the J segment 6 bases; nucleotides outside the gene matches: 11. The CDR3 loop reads CSLSSGGPGDTQYF. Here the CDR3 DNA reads TGCAGCTTAAGTAGCGGGGGGCCGGGGGATACGCAGTATTTT.

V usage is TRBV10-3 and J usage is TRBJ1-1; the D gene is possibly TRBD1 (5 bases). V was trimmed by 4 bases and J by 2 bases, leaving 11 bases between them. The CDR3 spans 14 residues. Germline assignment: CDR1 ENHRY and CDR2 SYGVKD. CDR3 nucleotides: TGTGCCATCAGTGGACAGTCTGCAAACACTGAAGCTTTCTTT. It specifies CAISGQSANTEAFF.

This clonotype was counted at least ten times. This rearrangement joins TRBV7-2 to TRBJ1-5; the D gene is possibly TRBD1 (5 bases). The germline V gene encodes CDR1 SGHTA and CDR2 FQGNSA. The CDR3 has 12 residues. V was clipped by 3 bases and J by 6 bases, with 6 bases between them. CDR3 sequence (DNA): TGTGCCAGCAGCTTCGGGGGTCAGCCCCAGCATTTT. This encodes CASSFGGQPQHF.

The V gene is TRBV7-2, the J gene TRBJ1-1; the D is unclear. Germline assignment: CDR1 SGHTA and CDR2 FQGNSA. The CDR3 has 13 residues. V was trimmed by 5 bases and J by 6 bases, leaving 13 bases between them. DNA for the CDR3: TGTGCCAGCAGCCCACGGGGTCGCGCTGAAGCTTTCTTT. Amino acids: CASSPRGRAEAFF.